This is a list of T cell receptor beta chains from one sample in a study of identical twins. TCRdb re-called the 5' RACE reads with MiXCR, one entry per CDR3 protein. The top ten clones hold around 0.48% of a sample with a few hundred thousand distinct CDR3 sequences, 13% to 15% of them seen once. This same sample was also part of a study on yellow fever vaccine responses in identical twins.

Sequencing input: CD4+ T cells sorted from blood. Receptors originate from a woman aged 18-29 years in good health. CDR3s leave out the opening cysteine and the closing phenylalanine or tryptophan. Clone size is shown for a subset of rows, as once, few, many or a class of expanded clone.

V gene: TRBV4-2
clone size: many
CDR3 length: 13
J gene: TRBJ2-5
CDR3 protein: ASSQEKLGAETQY

V gene: TRBV5-5
clone size: .
CDR3 length: 13
J gene: TRBJ2-1
CDR3 protein: ASSLIPLLDNEQF

V gene: TRBV5-1
clone size: few
CDR3 length: 13
J gene: TRBJ2-1
CDR3 protein: ASRMTGSSYNEQF

V gene: TRBV29-1
clone size: many
CDR3 length: 10
J gene: TRBJ2-1
CDR3 protein: SVGQSRGEQF

V gene: TRBV5-1
clone size: few
CDR3 length: 14
J gene: TRBJ1-1
CDR3 protein: ASSLNAGQPSTEAF

V gene: TRBV5-1
clone size: .
CDR3 length: 14
J gene: TRBJ2-2
CDR3 protein: ASSEGLAGVTGELF

V gene: TRBV7-2
clone size: few
CDR3 length: 13
J gene: TRBJ2-5
CDR3 protein: ASSSLAGGRETQY

V gene: TRBV10-3
clone size: few
CDR3 length: 13
J gene: TRBJ2-1
CDR3 protein: AYSPRGSSYNEQF

V gene: TRBV20-1
clone size: .
CDR3 length: 12
J gene: TRBJ1-1
CDR3 protein: SARDIGVVTEAF

V gene: TRBV6-1
clone size: few
CDR3 length: 12
J gene: TRBJ2-3
CDR3 protein: ASSYSQQADTQY

V gene: TRBV12-3/TRBV12-4
clone size: .
CDR3 length: 13
J gene: TRBJ1-3
CDR3 protein: ASSYSGARRNTIY